Given below is one T cell receptor beta chain in context. As processed by the authors: How many nucleated cells were present was estimated from reference gene primer amplification. Only in-frame clones appear in the TCRdb table, and some are missing; sequencing was by immunoSEQ multiplex PCR. The V and J calls and the clone size are those of that table, but D and trimming were determined from the DNA. The profile covers hundreds of thousands of clones, with 85% to 90% appearing a single time and roughly 1.1% taken by the ten largest. The CDR3 has 13 residues. The V gene end was trimmed by 8 bases and the J gene end by 4 bases; junction bases not matched to a gene: 5. This sample was taken from a study of blood T cell repertoires in COVID-19. Whole-study context: Samples taken during acute and convalescent COVID-19 were collected in the United States, Italy and Spain. Sources were T cells, B-cell-depleted T cells, or PBMCs; the material itself was cDNA or gDNA.

Recovery meant two consecutive negative NP/OP PCR tests, professional clearance, or resolved symptoms. The rearrangement links TRBV12-3 or TRBV12-4 to TRBJ2-5; 9 positions agree with TRBD2. Input material: PBMCs or T cells enriched from blood (not recorded which). The sequence was obtained from a man aged 25-40 years who had recovered from COVID-19. CDR3 sequence: CASSIAGAETQYF. The CDR3 DNA sequence: TGTGCCAGCTCGATAGCGGGAGCAGAGACCCAGTACTTC.